A single sample gave rise to the 24 T cell receptor beta chains below, sequenced in a study of blood T cell repertoires in COVID-19. The data were produced by immunoSEQ multiplex PCR, yet TCRdb's version contains in-frame clones alone and is incomplete. The repertoire includes roughly 190,000 clones, more than 75% of them detected once, and over 3.5% sits in the top ten. The sequencing sample was made of peripheral blood. The receptors shown here come from a man between 18 and 29 years old with active or convalescent COVID-19.

The chain combines TRBV6-5 with TRBJ1-6; D ambiguous. This CDR3 contains 15 residues. Germline CDR1 MNHEY, CDR2 SVGAGI. V dropped 0 bases and J dropped 6 bases, with 9 bases sitting between them. CDR3 DNA: TGTGCCAGCAGTTACTCACCGGGAGGTAATTCACCCCTCCACTTT. It codes for CASSYSPGGNSPLHF.

V and J are TRBV15 and TRBJ2-1; weak D call: TRBD1 (5 bases). Germline CDR1 is LNHNV and CDR2 is YYDKDF (reference sequence). The CDR3 has 15 residues. The germline V and J ends were trimmed by 2 bases and 0 bases, with 8 bases remaining between them. The CDR3 nucleotides read TGTGCCACCAGCAGAAGCAGGGTCTCCTACAATGAGCAGTTCTTC. Amino acid sequence: CATSRSRVSYNEQFF.

The gene calls are TRBV14 and TRBJ2-7, with D perhaps TRBD2 (5 bases). Looked up from germline, CDR1 is SGHDN and CDR2 is FVKESK. Between the trimmed V and J ends, which lost 1 base and 7 bases, there was a span of 14 bases. The CDR3 loop spans 14 amino acids. The CDR3 is CASSQAYSKREQYF. CDR3 bases: TGTGCCAGCAGCCAAGCGTACTCGAAGCGGGAGCAGTACTTC.

The chain couples TRBV30 to TRBJ2-6; D not resolved. V lost 2 bases and J 6 bases, leaving 11 bases between the germline ends. The germline CDR1 and CDR2 sequences are GTSNPN and SVGIG (reference sequence). The CDR3 extends over 14 amino acids. The CDR3 loop reads CAWSPSGSANVLTF. The CDR3 DNA reads as TGTGCCTGGAGTCCCTCGGGTTCGGCCAACGTCCTGACTTTC. Full variable domain (missing parts from reference TRBV30 and TRBJ2-6): SQTIHQWPATLVQPVGSPLSLECTVEGTSNPNLYWYRQAAGRGLQLLFYSVGIGQISSEVPQNLSASRPQDRQFILSSKKLLLSDSGFYLCAWSPSGSANVLTFGAGSRLTVL.

This clone was seen only once. The chain employs TRBV3-1 (or the pseudogene TRBV3-2) and TRBJ2-7; no firm D call. The germline V gene encodes CDR1 LGHDT and CDR2 YNNKEL (reference sequence). The V end was cut by 3 bases, the J end by 2 bases, with 14 bases between. The CDR3 contains 15 residues. CDR3 DNA sequence: TGTGCCAGCAGCCAGGCACTGGGCCCTACCTACGAGCAGTACTTC. This gives the protein CASSQALGPTYEQYF.

This chain joins TRBV7-9 and TRBJ1-5; 8 bases are shared with TRBD1. V dropped 5 bases and J dropped 2; count of bases not matched to a gene: 2. CDR3 size: 14 residues. Germline CDR1 is SEHNR and CDR2 is FQNEAQ (reference sequence). In DNA form, the CDR3 reads TGTGCCAGCAGCATGACAGGGGGCAATCAGCCCCAGCATTTT. This codes for CASSMTGGNQPQHF.

The CDR3 spells CASSTRQGRTGELFF. The CDR3 DNA sequence: TGTGCCAGCAGCACTCGACAGGGGCGGACCGGGGAGCTGTTTTTT. The V and J genes are TRBV9 and TRBJ2-2; 8 bases map to TRBD1. The germline gives CDR1 SGDLS, CDR2 YYNGEE. V lost 4 bases to trimming and J lost 5 bases; unmatched junction nucleotides: 7. The CDR3 is 15 residues long.

The chain uses TRBV4-1 and TRBJ2-5; D call uncertain. The ends were cut back, 1 base at V and 2 bases at J, with 8 bases in the middle. Germline CDR1 MGHRA, CDR2 YSYEKL. The CDR3 is 14 residues long. CDR3 sequence reads: CASSQVSGQETQYF. DNA for the CDR3: TGCGCCAGCAGCCAAGTGTCGGGTCAAGAGACCCAGTACTTC.

The chain is built from TRBV3-1 (or the pseudogene TRBV3-2) and TRBJ2-7; 7 nucleotides agree with TRBD2. The CDR3 sequence is 15 residues long. The V gene's germline CDR1 is LGHDT and CDR2 YNNKEL (reference sequence). V lost 6 bases, J lost 0 bases, and 8 bases stayed unmatched. As DNA, the CDR3 is TGTGCCAGCAGTGCGGGAGTCGAGAGCTCCTACGAGCAGTACTTC. This encodes CASSAGVESSYEQYF.

The chain combines TRBV24-1 with TRBJ1-2, with D hard to call. Germline CDR1 and CDR2: KGHDR and SFDVKD. Trimming took off 1 base at V and 5 bases at J, with 7 bases between the two ends. This CDR3 has 13 amino acids. The CDR3 nucleotides read TGTGCCACCAGTGATTTTTCAGATTATGGCTACACCTTC. Amino acids: CATSDFSDYGYTF.

V gene TRBV11-2 combines with J gene TRBJ2-3; no firm D call. Germline V lookup: CDR1 SGHAT, CDR2 FQNNGV. The CDR3 has 16 residues. The germline V and J ends were trimmed by 5 bases and 1 base, with 16 bases remaining between them. The CDR3 loop reads CASSVFSLVRTDTQYF. The CDR3 DNA is TGTGCCAGCAGCGTATTCTCCCTCGTCCGCACAGATACGCAGTATTTT.

The rearrangement joins TRBV19 to TRBJ1-5, with a tentative D call TRBD1 (5 bases). Germline CDR1 and CDR2: LNHDA and SQIVND (reference sequence). V shed 5 bases and J shed 7 bases, with 18 bases lying between them. The CDR3 is 15 residues long. This chain's CDR3 is CASSARQPLEQPQHF. The CDR3 bases are TGTGCCAGTAGTGCCCGACAGCCGTTAGAGCAGCCCCAGCATTTT.

This rearrangement joins TRBV6-2 or TRBV6-3 to TRBJ1-5; D unclear. In germline, CDR1 is MNHEY, CDR2 SVGEGT. The V end was cut by 1 base, the J end by 1 base, with 8 bases between. This CDR3 is built from 15 residues. This CDR3 is CASSYWASSNQPQHF. CDR3 nucleotide sequence: TGTGCCAGCAGTTACTGGGCATCAAGCAATCAGCCCCAGCATTTT.

V is TRBV9 and J is TRBJ1-3; D gene ambiguous. The CDR3 is made up of 17 amino acids. The V end was cut by 0 bases, the J end by 4 bases, with 17 bases between. Germline values: CDR1 SGDLS, CDR2 YYNGEE. This CDR3 reads CASSVDATGWGGNTIYF. The DNA for the CDR3 is TGTGCCAGCAGCGTAGACGCCACGGGGTGGGGAGGAAACACCATATATTTT.

This clone showed up just a few times. V usage is TRBV2 and J usage is TRBJ2-5; 9 nucleotides line up with TRBD1. The J segment lost 3 bases and the V segment lost 1 base, leaving 3 bases of the junction unmatched. Germline V CDR1 and CDR2: SNHLY, FYNNEI. CDR3 length: 15 residues. The CDR3 is CASSEGGTGKETQYF. The CDR3 DNA follows: TGTGCCAGCAGTGAAGGGGGGACAGGGAAAGAGACCCAGTACTTC.

This sequence joins TRBV3-1 (or the pseudogene TRBV3-2) and TRBJ1-1; D remains ambiguous. CDR1 is LGHDT and CDR2 is YNNKEL in the germline V gene (reference sequence). V lost 4 bases to trimming and J lost 0 bases, with 9 bases between them. The CDR3 extends over 14 amino acids. This CDR3 is CASSPPLVNTEAFF. Written as DNA, the CDR3 is TGTGCCAGCAGCCCCCCCCTCGTGAACACTGAAGCTTTCTTT.

This rearrangement joins TRBV4-3 to TRBJ2-1, with 10 bases lining up with TRBD2. The CDR3 runs to 16 residues. Losses at the gene ends were 0 bases for V and 6 bases for J; bases not matched to a gene: 5. Germline assignment: CDR1 LGHNA and CDR2 YSLEER. CDR3 nucleotides: TGCGCCAGCAGCCAAGACAGAGCGGGAGGGAGCAATGAGCAGTTCTTC. It codes for CASSQDRAGGSNEQFF.

This clone was detected only a few times. V and J are TRBV2 and TRBJ2-4; D gene ambiguous. The CDR3 extends over 11 amino acids. The V and J ends lost 4 bases and 5 bases respectively, with 3 bases between them. Germline V gene sequence: CDR1 SNHLY, CDR2 FYNNEI. The CDR3 DNA follows: TGTGCCAGCAGTGGAGAAAACATTCAGTACTTC. It encodes CASSGENIQYF.

V usage is TRBV2 and J usage is TRBJ2-7; 8 nucleotides agree with TRBD2. V trimming: 4 bases; J trimming: 3 bases; junction bases outside the gene matches: 20. The CDR3 is 19 amino acids. CDR1 is SNHLY and CDR2 is FYNNEI in the germline V gene. CDR3 in DNA: TGTGCCAGCAGTGGAGGGTGGGAGAATAGCGGGAATTCGTACTACGAGCAGTACTTC. The encoded protein is CASSGGWENSGNSYYEQYF.

This rearrangement joins TRBV5-1 to TRBJ1-4; a possible D gene is TRBD1 (5 bases). V was cut by 1 base and J by 7 bases, with 11 bases left in between. Per germline, CDR1 SGHRS and CDR2 YFSETQ. The CDR3 sequence is 14 residues long. For the CDR3, the DNA is TGCGCCAGCAGCTTGAGTGACGGGGGTGAAAAACTGTTTTTT. It specifies CASSLSDGGEKLFF.

This chain joins TRBV24-1 and TRBJ2-3; 9 bases align to TRBD1. The CDR3 is 16 residues long. Germline trimming cut 10 bases from V and 0 bases from J; bases unmatched to any gene: 10. The germline CDR1 and CDR2 sequences are KGHDR and SFDVKD. CDR3 DNA sequence: TGTGCCACTTCCTCCGGGACAGGGCTTAGCACAGATACGCAGTATTTT. Its translation is CATSSGTGLSTDTQYF.

The sample holds a few counts of this clone. This chain links TRBV19 with TRBJ1-5; D might be TRBD1 (6 bases). The CDR3 runs to 15 residues. The germline CDR1 and CDR2 sequences are LNHDA and SQIVND (reference sequence). V was trimmed by 6 bases and J by 3 bases, leaving 15 bases between them. CDR3 region: CASSSITGFNQPQHF. In nucleotides, the CDR3 is TGTGCCAGTAGCTCAATTACAGGGTTCAATCAGCCCCAGCATTTT.

The chain combines TRBV14 with TRBJ1-1; unclear D gene. Germline assignment: CDR1 SGHDN and CDR2 FVKESK. The V end was cut by 1 base, the J end by 10 bases, with 25 bases between. The CDR3 has 17 amino acids. The CDR3 nucleotides are TGTGCCAGCAGCCAAGTGAGGGAGGAGGGAGTCGAAGAGACAGCTTTCTTT. Protein product: CASSQVREEGVEETAFF. The complete variable domain, with remaining parts taken from reference TRBV14 and TRBJ1-1, reads EAGVTQFPSHSVIEKGQTVTLRCDPISGHDNLYWYRRVMGKEIKFLLHFVKESKQDESGMPNNRFLAERTGGTYSTLKVQPAELEDSGVYFCASSQVREEGVEETAFFGQGTRLTVV.

In its sample, this clone was seen once. The chain couples TRBV12-5 to TRBJ2-2; the D is unclear. Trimming left V 2 bases short and J 7 bases short, with 20 bases between. The germline V gene encodes CDR1 LGHNT and CDR2 FRNRAP. This CDR3 spans 17 amino acids. The CDR3 DNA follows: TGTGCTAGTGGTTTGTCTGACGAACTGCGGAACGGCGGGGAGCTGTTTTTT. It is translated as CASGLSDELRNGGELFF.